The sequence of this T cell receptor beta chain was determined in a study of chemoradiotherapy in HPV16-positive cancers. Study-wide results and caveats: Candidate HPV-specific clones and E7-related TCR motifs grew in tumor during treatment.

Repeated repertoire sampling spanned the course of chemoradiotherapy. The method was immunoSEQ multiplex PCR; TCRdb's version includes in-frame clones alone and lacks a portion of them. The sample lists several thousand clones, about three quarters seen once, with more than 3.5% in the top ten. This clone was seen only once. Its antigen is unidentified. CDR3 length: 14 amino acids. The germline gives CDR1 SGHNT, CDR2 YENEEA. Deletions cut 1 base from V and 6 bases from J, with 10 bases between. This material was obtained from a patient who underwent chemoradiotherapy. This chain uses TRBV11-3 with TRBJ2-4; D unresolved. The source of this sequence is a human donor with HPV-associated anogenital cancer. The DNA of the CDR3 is TGTGCCAGCAGCTTAGGGCTCAGTCGAAACATTCAGTACTTC. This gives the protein CASSLGLSRNIQYF.